Listed below are T cell receptor beta chains from one sample, sequenced in a study of response to subunit inactivated influenza vaccine. One entry per CDR3 protein, called by TCRdb with MiXCR from the RT-PCR reads. The sample shows approximately 730,000 distinct CDR3 sequences, approximately 15% of them seen only once. The sample consisted of PBMCs from blood, taken 14 to 15 days before vaccination. All receptors come from a man aged 50 or older who received an inactivated influenza vaccine. CDR3s include the opening cysteine and the closing phenylalanine or tryptophan. Each record gives: clone size, D gene, J gene, V gene, CDR3 protein, CDR3 DNA. D genes are given only for firm matches. The listing skips clone size in some rows; elsewhere it reads once, few, many or a size class.

abundance: few; d_gene: -; j_gene: TRBJ2-1; v_gene: TRBV29-1; CDR3aa: CSVEGGLAENNEQFF; CDR3nt: TGCAGCGTTGAAGGGGGGCTAGCTGAGAACAATGAGCAGTTCTTC
abundance: -; d_gene: TRBD1; j_gene: TRBJ2-7; v_gene: TRBV20-1; CDR3aa: CSASDRAHEQYF; CDR3nt: TGCAGTGCTTCAGACAGGGCCCACGAGCAGTACTTC
abundance: -; d_gene: TRBD1; j_gene: TRBJ1-6; v_gene: TRBV29-1; CDR3aa: CSVRDSYNSPLHF; CDR3nt: TGCAGCGTCCGGGACAGCTATAATTCACCCCTCCACTTT
abundance: -; d_gene: -; j_gene: TRBJ1-4; v_gene: TRBV29-1; CDR3aa: CSVEEASQGGDELGEKLFF; CDR3nt: TGCAGCGTTGAAGAGGCTAGTCAGGGAGGGGACGAACTTGGCGAAAAACTGTTTTTT
abundance: -; d_gene: -; j_gene: TRBJ2-5; v_gene: TRBV10-2; CDR3aa: CASRSPPWRERQETQYF; CDR3nt: TGCGCCAGCAGGTCCCCTCCTTGGCGGGAACGCCAAGAGACCCAGTACTTC
abundance: few; d_gene: -; j_gene: TRBJ2-5; v_gene: TRBV6-2/TRBV6-3; CDR3aa: CASSYSRNQETQYF; CDR3nt: TGTGCCAGCAGTTACTCTAGGAACCAAGAGACCCAGTACTTC
abundance: -; d_gene: TRBD1; j_gene: TRBJ2-1; v_gene: TRBV20-1; CDR3aa: CSASRDRGYEQFF; CDR3nt: TGCAGTGCTAGCCGGGACAGGGGATATGAGCAGTTCTTC
abundance: -; d_gene: TRBD2; j_gene: TRBJ2-6; v_gene: TRBV15; CDR3aa: CATSRDPGLTSGIPGANVLTF; CDR3nt: TGTGCCACCAGCAGAGACCCCGGGTTAACTAGCGGGATACCCGGGGCCAACGTCCTGACTTTC
abundance: -; d_gene: TRBD1; j_gene: TRBJ2-3; v_gene: TRBV24-1; CDR3aa: CATSDSDRGRADTQYF; CDR3nt: TGTGCCACCAGTGACTCGGACAGGGGGCGGGCAGATACGCAGTATTTT
abundance: -; d_gene: TRBD1; j_gene: TRBJ1-2; v_gene: TRBV25-1; CDR3aa: CASSLQGARGYGYTF; CDR3nt: TGTGCCAGCAGTTTACAGGGGGCGCGCGGCTATGGCTACACCTTC
abundance: few; d_gene: -; j_gene: TRBJ2-7; v_gene: TRBV7-2; CDR3aa: CASSLETGTYEQYF; CDR3nt: TGTGCCAGCAGCTTAGAGACAGGCACCTACGAGCAGTACTTC
abundance: once; d_gene: TRBD2; j_gene: TRBJ2-3; v_gene: TRBV12-3/TRBV12-4; CDR3aa: CASSPSGGGTQYF; CDR3nt: TGTGCCAGCAGTCCCTCGGGAGGCGGTACGCAGTATTTT
abundance: few; d_gene: TRBD1; j_gene: TRBJ2-3; v_gene: TRBV10-2; CDR3aa: CASSELGGQDTQYF; CDR3nt: TGCGCCAGCAGCGAACTAGGGGGCCAGGATACGCAGTATTTT
abundance: -; d_gene: -; j_gene: TRBJ1-1; v_gene: TRBV9; CDR3aa: CASSPLGGGDTEAFF; CDR3nt: TGTGCCAGCAGCCCCCTAGGAGGGGGGGACACTGAAGCTTTCTTT
abundance: -; d_gene: TRBD2; j_gene: TRBJ2-3; v_gene: TRBV7-8; CDR3aa: CASSLVGGVTDAQYF; CDR3nt: TGTGCCAGCAGCTTAGTGGGGGGGGTCACAGATGCGCAGTATTTT
abundance: many; d_gene: -; j_gene: TRBJ2-1; v_gene: TRBV5-1; CDR3aa: CASSPRGDEQFF; CDR3nt: TGTGCCAGCAGTCCTAGGGGAGATGAGCAGTTCTTC
abundance: -; d_gene: TRBD1; j_gene: TRBJ1-6; v_gene: TRBV11-2; CDR3aa: CASSYTGDVNSPLHF; CDR3nt: TGTGCCAGCAGCTACACAGGGGATGTTAATTCACCCCTCCACTTT
abundance: many; d_gene: TRBD2; j_gene: TRBJ2-5; v_gene: TRBV3-1; CDR3aa: CASSHRREGRETQYF; CDR3nt: TGTGCCAGCAGCCATAGACGGGAGGGCCGAGAGACCCAGTACTTC
abundance: -; d_gene: -; j_gene: TRBJ1-2; v_gene: TRBV12-3/TRBV12-4; CDR3aa: CASSPQGYGYTF; CDR3nt: TGTGCCAGCAGCCCCCAGGGCTATGGCTACACCTTC
abundance: few; d_gene: -; j_gene: TRBJ1-3; v_gene: TRBV5-1; CDR3aa: CASSLDGRSSGNTIYF; CDR3nt: TGCGCCAGCAGCTTGGACGGCAGGTCCTCTGGAAACACCATATATTTT
abundance: few; d_gene: -; j_gene: TRBJ2-3; v_gene: TRBV5-5; CDR3aa: CASSLASPGYTQYF; CDR3nt: TGTGCCAGCAGCTTGGCCTCTCCGGGCTACACGCAGTATTTT
abundance: many; d_gene: -; j_gene: TRBJ2-1; v_gene: TRBV20-1; CDR3aa: CSSQEGASYNEQFF; CDR3nt: TGCAGTAGCCAGGAGGGGGCCAGTTACAATGAGCAGTTCTTC
abundance: many; d_gene: -; j_gene: TRBJ2-4; v_gene: TRBV20-1; CDR3aa: CSASQTLRGNIQYF; CDR3nt: TGCAGTGCATCACAGACATTAAGGGGAAACATTCAGTACTTC
abundance: few; d_gene: -; j_gene: TRBJ2-2; v_gene: TRBV6-2/TRBV6-3; CDR3aa: CASSYNFNTGELFF; CDR3nt: TGTGCCAGCAGTTACAACTTTAACACCGGGGAGCTGTTTTTT
abundance: -; d_gene: -; j_gene: TRBJ2-3; v_gene: TRBV29-1; CDR3aa: CSVGGVNTDTQYF; CDR3nt: TGCAGCGTTGGAGGGGTCAACACAGATACGCAGTATTTT
abundance: few; d_gene: -; j_gene: TRBJ1-2; v_gene: TRBV18; CDR3aa: CASSRQGRNGYTF; CDR3nt: TGTGCCAGCTCACGTCAGGGAAGGAATGGCTACACCTTC
abundance: -; d_gene: TRBD1; j_gene: TRBJ1-5; v_gene: TRBV20-1; CDR3aa: CSARTGTGVQPQHF; CDR3nt: TGCAGTGCTAGAACCGGGACAGGGGTTCAGCCCCAGCATTTT